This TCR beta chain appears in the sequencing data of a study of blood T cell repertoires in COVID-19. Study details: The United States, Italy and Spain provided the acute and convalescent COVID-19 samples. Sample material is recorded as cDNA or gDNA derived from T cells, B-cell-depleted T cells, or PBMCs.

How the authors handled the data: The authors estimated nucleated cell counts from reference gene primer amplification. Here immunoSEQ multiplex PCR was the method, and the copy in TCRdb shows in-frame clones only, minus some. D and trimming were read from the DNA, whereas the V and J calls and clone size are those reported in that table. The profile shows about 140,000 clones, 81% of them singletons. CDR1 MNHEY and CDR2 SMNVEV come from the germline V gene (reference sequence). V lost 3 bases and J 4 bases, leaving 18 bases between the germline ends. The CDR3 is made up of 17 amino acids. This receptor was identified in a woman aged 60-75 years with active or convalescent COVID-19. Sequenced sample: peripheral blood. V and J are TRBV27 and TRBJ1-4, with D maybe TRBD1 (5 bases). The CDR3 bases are TGTGCCAGCAGTTTTGTCGGGAGGGGAGTGGGTAATGAAAAACTGTTTTTT. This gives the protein CASSFVGRGVGNEKLFF.